Listed here are 7 T cell receptor beta chains from one sample, sequenced in a study of blood T cell repertoires in COVID-19 (dated by TCRdb to the early 2020s). Libraries were built with the immunoSEQ multiplex PCR assay. Not all clones reach the TCRdb copy of this immuneACCESS table, which keeps in-frame sequences only. Checked studies attribute under half of the gap to unresolved V genes and leave the rest unexplained. The sample yields under 150,000 clones; approximately 80% were counted once. The top ten hold 35% to 40% of the sample. Sequenced material: peripheral blood. The receptors shown here come from a human donor in a cohort sampled during active COVID-19.

The chain joins TRBV9 to TRBJ2-3; 7 positions match TRBD2. This CDR3 contains 15 residues. Trimming removed 0 bases from V and 8 bases from J; junction bases left unmatched: 9. The germline gives CDR1 SGDLS, CDR2 YYNGEE. The CDR3 nucleotides read TGTGCCAGCAGCGTAGGGTTTCGGGGGGAGCGTACGCAGTATTTT. This gives the protein CASSVGFRGERTQYF. Together with reference TRBV9 and TRBJ2-3, the CDR3 gives the full variable domain: DSGVTQTPKHLITATGQRVTLRCSPRSGDLSVYWYQQSLDQGLQFLIQYYNGEERAKGNILERFSAQQFPDLHSELNLSSLELGDSALYFCASSVGFRGERTQYFGPGTRLTVL.

V usage is TRBV2 and J usage is TRBJ1-2; the D gene is possibly TRBD1 (5 bases). The CDR3 sequence is 14 residues long. CDR1 is SNHLY, CDR2 FYNNEI, per germline. The ends were cut back, 0 bases at V and 9 bases at J, with 14 bases in the middle. The CDR3 is CASSEAVGGYRYTF. DNA of the CDR3: TGTGCCAGCAGTGAAGCGGTCGGGGGGTATCGCTACACCTTC.

This chain connects TRBV6-1 to TRBJ2-1; the match to TRBD2 covers 9 bases. The CDR3 is 15 residues long. With 3 bases clipped from V and 8 bases from J, the junction kept 8 bases outside the gene matches. CDR1 and CDR2 (germline): MNHNS, SASEGT. The CDR3 is CASSERGGNVDEQFF. As DNA, the CDR3 is TGTGCCAGCAGTGAGCGGGGGGGCAATGTGGATGAGCAGTTCTTC.

The chain uses TRBV5-1 and TRBJ1-3; 10 bases align to TRBD1. The CDR3 extends over 20 amino acids. J was trimmed by 8 bases and V by 6 bases; bases with no gene match: 26. Looked up from germline, CDR1 is SGHRS and CDR2 is YFSETQ. CDR3 protein: CASTGSGTGESVRRWYTIYF. CDR3 in DNA: TGCGCCAGCACGGGGTCGGGGACAGGGGAAAGTGTGAGGAGATGGTACACCATATATTTT.

The gene calls are TRBV6-2 or TRBV6-3 and TRBJ2-5; D ambiguous. Germline V lookup: CDR1 MNHEY, CDR2 SVGEGT. The CDR3 loop spans 15 amino acids. V lost 1 base, J lost 5 bases, and 14 bases lay in between. The CDR3 region is CASSYYRGAQETQYF. In nucleotides, the CDR3 is TGTGCCAGCAGTTACTATCGCGGAGCCCAGGAGACCCAGTACTTC.

V gene TRBV7-9 combines with J gene TRBJ1-1; no clear D gene. CDR1 SEHNR and CDR2 FQNEAQ come from the germline V gene (reference sequence). The V end was cut by 0 bases, the J end by 7 bases, with 6 bases between. The CDR3 is made up of 12 amino acids. The CDR3 DNA is TGTGCCAGCAGCTTAGCGAGGCGTGAAGCTTTCTTT. It is translated as CASSLARREAFF.

The chain couples TRBV5-1 to TRBJ2-7, with D perhaps matching TRBD1 (5 bases). Per the germline V gene, CDR1 is SGHRS and CDR2 is YFSETQ. The CDR3 spans 12 residues. Trimming shortened V by 5 bases and J by 6 bases, and 12 bases separated the two germline ends. CDR3 nucleotides: TGCGCCAGCAGGCAGGGTTCGAGCGAGCAGTACTTC. Protein product: CASRQGSSEQYF.